What follows is one T cell receptor (beta chain) and its context. Its specificity is not known. Germline-derived CDR1 and CDR2 are MNHEY and SMNVEV (reference sequence). This CDR3 contains 14 residues. Trimming shortened V by 5 bases and J by 3 bases, and 13 bases separated the two germline ends. This entry belongs to a study of T cells in Graves' hyperthyroidism and ophthalmopathy. Study-level findings and limits: Through a model of 13 V-J features, ophthalmopathy was separated from stable hyperthyroidism. Ophthalmopathy got predicted by the model a median approximately 6.3 months before its onset. Within blood appeared most thyroid clonotypes that had expanded above 0.001.

Researchers took RNA transcripts and amplified the TCR beta CDR3 regions from them. The HTBI primer set was used in a first-round RT-PCR of the TCR CDR3. Via MiXCR, TCRdb re-called the multiplex PCR reads, giving one row per CDR3 protein. The sample comprises approximately 350,000 distinct CDR3 sequences, approximately 16% of which are singletons, and approximately 19% rests with the top ten. Diagnostic decisions used clinical symptoms, serum thyroxine and TRAb, thyroid ultrasound and orbital computed tomography. The chain uses TRBV27 and TRBJ1-1; D is ambiguous. This clonotype was sampled from a woman aged 60 to 75 with Graves' ophthalmopathy. Sequencing was done on a sample of blood. For the CDR3, the DNA is TGTGCCAGCAGTGACCCTCTTATGTACACTGAAGCTTTCTTT. Translated: CASSDPLMYTEAFF.